The 19 T cell receptor beta chains presented below share a single source sample, sequenced in a study of blood T cell repertoires in COVID-19. Here immunoSEQ multiplex PCR was the method, and the copy in TCRdb shows in-frame clones only, minus some. Found here are approximately 240,000 clones, roughly 80% of them singletons; the top ten hold 3% to 3.5%. Sequencing used peripheral blood. The receptors stem from a woman in her 30s who had recovered from COVID-19.

This clone was recorded a few times. The chain uses TRBV6-6 and TRBJ2-3; 11 bases match TRBD1. With V trimmed by 5 bases and J by 3 bases, 7 bases remained unmatched. Per the germline V gene, CDR1 is MNHNY and CDR2 is SVGAGI (reference sequence). There are 16 residues in the CDR3. The CDR3: CASSRLGTGGTDTQYF. The CDR3 nucleotides are TGTGCCAGCAGTCGACTGGGGACAGGGGGAACAGATACGCAGTATTTT.

The chain has TRBV11-2 and TRBJ2-7, with 9 bases fitting TRBD2. Germline V gives CDR1 SGHAT, CDR2 FQNNGV. This CDR3 spans 17 amino acids. Trimming cost V 5 bases and J 3 bases; bases outside gene matches: 14. The DNA for the CDR3 is TGTGCCAGCAGCCCCCTCCTTCGCGGGAGGGCCCTCTACGAGCAGTACTTC. It encodes CASSPLLRGRALYEQYF. Combining the CDR3 with reference TRBV11-2 and TRBJ2-7 gives the whole variable domain EAGVAQSPRYKIIEKRQSVAFWCNPISGHATLYWYQQILGQGPKLLIQFQNNGVVDDSQLPKDRFSAERLKGVDSTLKIQPAKLEDSAVYLCASSPLLRGRALYEQYFGPGTRLTVT.

CDR3 amino acids: CASSSVTGPITYEQYF. CDR3 DNA sequence: TGTGCCAGCAGTTCCGTCACAGGACCGATTACATACGAGCAGTACTTC. The rearrangement links TRBV27 to TRBJ2-7; a weak D match, TRBD1 (5 bases). CDR3 size: 16 residues. V lost 4 bases, J lost 4 bases, and 20 bases lay in between. The germline gives CDR1 MNHEY, CDR2 SMNVEV (reference sequence).

V gene TRBV5-1 combines with J gene TRBJ2-3; TRBD1 matches 8 bases. V lost 6 bases to trimming and J lost 1 base; unmatched junction nucleotides: 4. Germline-derived CDR1 and CDR2 are SGHRS and YFSETQ. The CDR3 sequence is 14 residues long. CDR3: CASTSGQGTDTQYF. In nucleotides, the CDR3 is TGCGCCAGCACTTCGGGACAGGGCACAGATACGCAGTATTTT. The complete variable domain, with remaining parts taken from reference TRBV5-1 and TRBJ2-3, reads KAGVTQTPRYLIKTRGQQVTLSCSPISGHRSVSWYQQTPGQGLQFLFEYFSETQRNKGNFPGRFSGRQFSNSRSEMNVSTLELGDSALYLCASTSGQGTDTQYFGPGTRLTVL.

The J gene is TRBJ1-2, the V gene TRBV6-5, with D unclear. Trimming shortened V by 10 bases and J by 1 base, and 16 bases separated the two germline ends. This CDR3 comprises 14 residues. The V gene's germline CDR1 is MNHEY and CDR2 SVGAGI. CDR3 sequence: CATYDPGINYGYTF. CDR3 in DNA: TGTGCCACCTACGACCCGGGGATTAACTATGGCTACACCTTC.

The chain couples TRBV5-4 to TRBJ2-5, with 10 bases aligning to TRBD1. V lost 3 bases and J lost 0; bases outside the gene matches: 5. Germline V gene sequence: CDR1 SGHNT, CDR2 YYREEE (reference sequence). The CDR3 loop spans 16 amino acids. The DNA for the CDR3 is TGTGCCAGCAGCTGGGACAGGGGCCTGAACCAAGAGACCCAGTACTTC. Protein sequence: CASSWDRGLNQETQYF.

This clone occurred once. The sample has other DNA sequences that encode this CDR3 too. The CDR3 DNA is TGCGCCAGCAGCTTGGACAGGGGATCTGGAAACACCATATATTTT. Translation: CASSLDRGSGNTIYF. The chain is built from TRBV5-1 and TRBJ1-3; 7 nucleotides line up with TRBD1. Germline loops: CDR1 SGHRS, CDR2 YFSETQ. CDR3 length: 15 amino acids. With V trimmed by 0 bases and J by 1 base, 1 base remained unmatched.

This sequence joins TRBV10-1 and TRBJ2-2; 7 bases align to TRBD1. CDR1 and CDR2 from the germline V gene are WNHNN and SYGVQD (reference sequence). Trimming took 5 bases from V and 4 from J; bases not matched to a gene: 7. The CDR3 is made up of 15 amino acids. The CDR3 protein is CASSRRQGSTGELFF. The DNA of the CDR3 is TGCGCCAGCAGTAGACGACAGGGAAGCACCGGGGAGCTGTTTTTT.

A note on this clone: The DNA is omitted, as the CDR3 cannot be located on it reliably, and the CDR3 follows TCRdb's listing. This chain connects TRBV10-1 to TRBJ1-4; the table assigns TRBD1, which was not confirmed against the DNA. The CDR3 length equals 15 residues, ends included. Germline values: CDR1 WNHNN, CDR2 SYGVQD (reference sequence). The CDR3: CASSESQGLMKNCFF.

The chain links TRBV19 to TRBJ1-1; a possible D gene is TRBD1 (6 bases). Germline V gene sequence: CDR1 LNHDA, CDR2 SQIVND (reference sequence). Trimming took 9 bases from V and 1 from J, leaving 12 bases between them. This CDR3 has 13 amino acids. This CDR3 is CASTSQGNTEAFF. CDR3 DNA sequence: TGTGCCAGCACATCACAGGGGAACACTGAAGCTTTCTTT.

This clone was observed a few times. The gene calls are TRBV18 and TRBJ1-3; a weak D match, TRBD1 (6 bases). This CDR3 is built from 15 residues. The germline V gene has CDR1 KGHSH and CDR2 LQKENI. Trimming left V 1 base short and J 3 bases short, with 10 bases between. CDR3 sequence: CASSPQDSLGNTIYF. CDR3 DNA: TGTGCCAGCTCACCACAGGACAGCCTTGGAAACACCATATATTTT.

The chain has TRBV5-8 and TRBJ2-5; 8 nucleotides line up with TRBD2. The CDR3 runs 15 residues. CDR1 and CDR2 from the germline V gene are SGHTS and YDEGEE. With V trimmed by 3 bases and J by 1 base, 5 bases remained unmatched. CDR3 amino acids: CASSSSTSVQETQYF. The CDR3 coding sequence is TGTGCCAGCAGCTCTTCGACTAGCGTCCAAGAGACCCAGTACTTC. Filled out from reference TRBV5-8 and TRBJ2-5, the complete variable domain reads EAGVTQSPTHLIKTRGQQATLRCSPISGHTSVYWYQQALGLGLQFLLWYDEGEERNRGNFPPRFSGRQFPNYSSELNVNALELEDSALYLCASSSSTSVQETQYFGPGTRLLVL.

The table lists this clone with a count of one. The chain employs TRBV3-1 (or the pseudogene TRBV3-2) and TRBJ2-2, with a tentative D call TRBD1 (7 bases). The germline V gene encodes CDR1 LGHDT and CDR2 YNNKEL (reference sequence). V dropped 0 bases and J dropped 7 bases, with 15 bases sitting between them. This CDR3 contains 16 residues. The CDR3 region has the DNA TGTGCCAGCAGCCAAGATCAGGGCAGGGGGGTCGGGGAGCTGTTTTTT. This codes for CASSQDQGRGVGELFF.

This chain links TRBV9 with TRBJ1-1; 9 bases map to TRBD1. The CDR3 has 17 amino acids. The germline V gene has CDR1 SGDLS and CDR2 YYNGEE. V trimming: 1 base; J trimming: 6 bases; junction bases outside the gene matches: 13. The chain's CDR3 is CASSVTGQGLTGAEAFF. As DNA, the CDR3 is TGTGCCAGCAGCGTAACGGGACAGGGCCTTACGGGCGCTGAAGCTTTCTTT.

This clone appeared a single time. The genes are TRBV30 and TRBJ2-7; 8 bases are shared with TRBD2. Germline CDR1 GTSNPN, CDR2 SVGIG (reference sequence). V trimming: 5 bases; J trimming: 2 bases; junction bases outside the gene matches: 8. CDR3 size: 14 residues. The CDR3: CAWGGEGLAYEQYF. Written as DNA, the CDR3 is TGTGCCTGGGGAGGGGAGGGACTAGCCTACGAGCAGTACTTC.

The chain recombines TRBV2 with TRBJ1-6; D remains ambiguous. V was pared by 2 bases and J by 10 bases, with 21 bases between. Germline loops: CDR1 SNHLY, CDR2 FYNNEI. CDR3 length: 17 amino acids. The CDR3 DNA follows: TGTGCCAGCAGTGAATTTTTGGCCTCCGATAGCAACTCACCCCTCCACTTT. It codes for CASSEFLASDSNSPLHF.

The V gene is TRBV11-2, the J gene TRBJ2-7; 9 nucleotides match TRBD1. This CDR3 spans 15 amino acids. V dropped 5 bases and J dropped 10; count of bases not matched to a gene: 15. Germline loops: CDR1 SGHAT, CDR2 FQNNGV. The CDR3 bases are TGTGCCAGCAGCCCGAACAGGGGGCTCGCTCCCCGCCAGTACTTC. Translating it yields CASSPNRGLAPRQYF.

The rearrangement joins TRBV28 to TRBJ2-7, with a tentative D call TRBD2 (6 bases). V lost 5 bases to trimming and J lost 4 bases, with 15 bases between them. Germline loops: CDR1 MDHEN, CDR2 SYDVKM. The CDR3 is 14 amino acids. The CDR3 nucleotides are TGTGCCAGCAGTCAGAGCGGACGGGGGTACGAGCAGTACTTC. Translated, it gives CASSQSGRGYEQYF.

The chain carries TRBV5-1 and TRBJ2-2; D unresolved. The CDR3 is 13 residues long. Looked up from germline, CDR1 is SGHRS and CDR2 is YFSETQ. V lost 5 bases, J lost 4 bases, and 9 bases lay in between. CDR3 region: CASRPTFTGELFF. The CDR3 nucleotides read TGCGCCAGCAGGCCTACTTTCACCGGGGAGCTGTTTTTT.